Each of the 17 T cell receptor beta chains below was sequenced from the same sample in a study of T cell changes during pregnancy in multiple sclerosis (dated by TCRdb to the late 2010s). The method was the immunoSEQ multiplex PCR assay. TCRdb took over this immuneACCESS table, retaining in-frame rearrangements with V and J assigned. Such tables are incomplete; in checked studies, under half of the missing clones stem from an unresolved V gene, and the remainder is unexplained. A total of under 50,000 clones appear in this sample, roughly 93% of them only once. Of the sample, more than 3% is held by the ten largest clones. This specimen was CD8+ T cells from peripheral blood mononuclear cells, taken after pregnancy. All receptors derive from a female donor with multiple sclerosis, enrolled in a pregnancy study.

The sample holds one count of this clone. The chain uses TRBV27 and TRBJ1-5, with D unclear. Trimming took off 4 bases at V and 4 bases at J, with 5 bases between the two ends. CDR3 length: 12 residues. CDR1 and CDR2 from the germline V gene are MNHEY and SMNVEV (reference sequence). CDR3 in DNA: TGTGCCAGCAGTTCTCCTAATCAGCCCCAGCATTTT. This codes for CASSSPNQPQHF.

The chain uses TRBV2 and TRBJ1-2; maybe TRBD1 (5 bases). This CDR3 is built from 15 residues. Trimming took off 5 bases at V and 3 bases at J, with 16 bases between the two ends. Germline-derived CDR1 and CDR2 are SNHLY and FYNNEI. CDR3 residues: CASSSPDRQYYGYTF. In DNA form, the CDR3 reads TGTGCCAGCAGTAGCCCAGATCGACAGTACTATGGCTACACCTTC.

V gene TRBV2 combines with J gene TRBJ2-3, with TRBD2 identical over 10 bases. Germline trimming cut 6 bases from V and 2 bases from J; bases unmatched to any gene: 8. This CDR3 has 16 residues. CDR1 and CDR2 (germline): SNHLY, FYNNEI. Here the CDR3 reads CASRIFLAGVTDTQYF. CDR3 nucleotides: TGTGCCAGCAGGATCTTTCTAGCGGGGGTCACAGATACGCAGTATTTT.

The chain uses TRBV2 and TRBJ2-3; 7 positions match TRBD1. The germline V gene has CDR1 SNHLY and CDR2 FYNNEI. CDR3 length: 15 amino acids. The V and J ends lost 6 bases and 1 base, in that order; junction bases with no gene match: 7. The CDR3 spells CASSATGMGTDTQYF. Written as DNA, the CDR3 is TGTGCCAGCAGCGCGACAGGGATGGGCACAGATACGCAGTATTTT.

The genes are TRBV4-3 and TRBJ2-1; TRBD2 is a possible D gene (6 bases). Trimming removed 0 bases from V and 0 bases from J, with 9 bases in between. This CDR3 contains 16 residues. CDR1 is LGHNA, CDR2 YSLEER, per germline. The CDR3: CASSQEMGGSYNEQFF. The CDR3 DNA sequence: TGCGCCAGCAGCCAAGAGATGGGGGGCTCCTACAATGAGCAGTTCTTC.

This CDR3 is CAISRQLAGTNNEQFF. CDR3 nucleotide sequence: TGTGCCATCAGTCGACAACTAGCGGGTACTAACAATGAGCAGTTCTTC. The V gene is TRBV10-3, the J gene TRBJ2-1, with 9 bases fitting TRBD2. The CDR3 sequence is 16 residues long. Per germline, CDR1 ENHRY and CDR2 SYGVKD. V gave up 5 bases and J gave up 5 bases; unmatched junction bases: 10.

The gene calls are TRBV7-9 and TRBJ2-7; TRBD1 matches at 7 bases. The CDR3 runs 16 residues. V shed 4 bases, J shed 0 bases, and the junction held 9 bases outside the gene matches. Germline V CDR1 and CDR2: SEHNR, FQNEAQ (reference sequence). CDR3 in amino acids: CASSSDRELNSYEQYF. In DNA, the CDR3 is TGTGCCAGCAGCTCCGACAGGGAACTGAACTCCTACGAGCAGTACTTC.

This chain's CDR3 is CASSVFGLASYEQYF. The CDR3 bases are TGTGCCAGCAGCGTATTCGGACTAGCTTCCTACGAGCAGTACTTC. The chain has TRBV9 and TRBJ2-7; 8 nucleotides match TRBD2. Germline V gene lookup returns CDR1 SGDLS and CDR2 YYNGEE. V shed 1 base, J shed 1 base, and the junction held 4 bases outside the gene matches. This CDR3 region has 15 residues.

V is TRBV7-2 and J is TRBJ2-1; no firm D call. The CDR3 loop spans 15 amino acids. Germline V gene data show CDR1 as SGHTA and CDR2 as FQGNSA. V lost 1 base to trimming and J lost 4 bases, with 11 bases between them. CDR3 in amino acids: CASSLGHPGYNEQFF. DNA for the CDR3: TGTGCCAGCAGCTTAGGCCACCCCGGGTACAATGAGCAGTTCTTC.

The chain carries TRBV9 and TRBJ2-7; D is possibly TRBD1 (5 bases). Between the trimmed V and J ends, which lost 2 bases and 6 bases, there was a span of 9 bases. Germline V gene sequence: CDR1 SGDLS, CDR2 YYNGEE. The CDR3 contains 12 residues. CDR3 nucleotides: TGTGCCAGCAGCGTGTCTGGGGCCGAGCAGTACTTC. Translation gives CASSVSGAEQYF.

The chain is built from TRBV28 and TRBJ2-7, with 7 positions matching TRBD2. CDR1 is MDHEN and CDR2 is SYDVKM in the germline V gene. The CDR3 length is 15 residues. V trimming: 7 bases; J trimming: 3 bases; junction bases outside the gene matches: 12. The CDR3 region has the DNA TGTGCCAGCACCCCCTCGGGACTATCCCACTACGAGCAGTACTTC. Translation: CASTPSGLSHYEQYF.

V gene TRBV15 combines with J gene TRBJ2-2, with TRBD1 matching 8 bases. CDR1 and CDR2 from the germline V gene are LNHNV and YYDKDF (reference sequence). This CDR3 comprises 16 residues. The junction had 10 bases not matched to a gene; V was cut back by 6 bases and J by 4 bases. The CDR3 protein is CATRDDPGQVTGELFF. CDR3 nucleotide sequence: TGTGCCACCAGAGACGACCCGGGACAGGTCACCGGGGAGCTGTTTTTT.

The chain uses TRBV28 and TRBJ2-3; no reliable D call. Germline lookup yields CDR1 MDHEN and CDR2 SYDVKM. The CDR3 is made up of 15 amino acids. With 5 bases removed from V and 0 bases from J, the gap between germline ends came to 12 bases. The CDR3 coding sequence is TGTGCCAGCAGTCCCGACTCCTCAAGCACAGATACGCAGTATTTT. Residues: CASSPDSSSTDTQYF.

This chain uses TRBV10-3 with TRBJ2-6, with D possibly being TRBD2 (5 bases). V lost 0 bases to trimming and J lost 0 bases, with 6 bases between them. This CDR3 contains 16 residues. The germline CDR1 and CDR2 sequences are ENHRY and SYGVKD. CDR3 sequence reads: CAISESGVSGANVLTF. The DNA for the CDR3 is TGTGCCATCAGTGAGTCCGGGGTCTCTGGGGCCAACGTCCTGACTTTC.

The chain has TRBV10-2 and TRBJ1-6; 7 bases line up with TRBD1. Germline CDR1 WSHSY, CDR2 SAAADI. This CDR3 spans 13 amino acids. The trim removed 7 bases at V and 9 bases at J, leaving 6 bases unmatched. The CDR3 nucleotides read TGCGCCAGCATCGGACAGGCTAGTTCACCCCTCCACTTT. It encodes CASIGQASSPLHF.

This clone occurred a few times. The chain is built from TRBV4-1 and TRBJ1-2, with D unclear. This CDR3 has 12 amino acids. The germline gives CDR1 MGHRA, CDR2 YSYEKL. V was cut by 0 bases and J by 8 bases, with 7 bases left in between. The CDR3 region is CASSQDLSGYTF. The DNA of the CDR3 is TGCGCCAGCAGCCAAGATCTTTCCGGCTACACCTTC.

The gene calls are TRBV2 and TRBJ1-5, with 9 bases aligning to TRBD1. Per germline, CDR1 SNHLY and CDR2 FYNNEI. V lost 6 bases, J lost 4 bases, and 7 bases stayed unmatched. The CDR3 is 15 amino acids. CDR3 nucleotides: TGTGCCAGCAGCGAGGGACAGGGCGGGAATCAGCCCCAGCATTTT. Its translation: CASSEGQGGNQPQHF.